The 26 T cell receptor beta chains presented below share a single source sample, sequenced in a study of T cell responses to AZD1222 COVID-19 vaccine. The protocol was immunoSEQ multiplex PCR, while the TCRdb copy is restricted to in-frame clones and leaves out a portion. The repertoire holds about 170,000 clones, with approximately 88% as singletons. The material was peripheral blood, obtained 28 days after the second AZD1222 dose. Every receptor here comes from an adult who received the AZD1222 COVID-19 vaccine.

The chain carries TRBV7-6 and TRBJ1-3; 7 nucleotides agree with TRBD1. Germline assignment: CDR1 SGHVS and CDR2 FNYEAQ. CDR3 length equals 15 residues. V was pared by 1 base and J by 3 bases, with 3 bases of the junction left unmatched. CDR3 sequence: CASSLGTGDGNTIYF. The CDR3 nucleotides are TGTGCCAGCAGCTTAGGCACAGGGGATGGAAACACCATATATTTT.

This clone was observed a single time. The J gene is TRBJ2-1, the V gene TRBV18, with TRBD1 as a possible D gene (6 bases). Trimming took off 3 bases at V and 3 bases at J, with 12 bases between the two ends. The CDR3 loop spans 15 amino acids. The V gene's germline CDR1 is KGHSH and CDR2 LQKENI. DNA of the CDR3: TGTGCCAGCTCACCCTCCCAGGGGAGCTACAATGAGCAGTTCTTC. The encoded protein is CASSPSQGSYNEQFF.

This rearrangement joins TRBV3-1 (or the pseudogene TRBV3-2) to TRBJ2-1; 9 bases align to TRBD1. V gave up 4 bases and J gave up 4 bases; unmatched junction bases: 5. The CDR3 runs to 15 residues. Germline-derived CDR1 and CDR2 are LGHDT and YNNKEL (reference sequence). The DNA for the CDR3 is TGTGCCAGCAGCCCGGGACAGGGACCTTACAATGAGCAGTTCTTC. Translated: CASSPGQGPYNEQFF.

V is TRBV3-1 (or the pseudogene TRBV3-2) and J is TRBJ2-5, with TRBD2 matching 12 bases. Trimming at V came to 2 bases and at J to 4 bases, leaving 2 bases not matched to a gene. Germline CDR1 is LGHDT and CDR2 is YNNKEL (reference sequence). This CDR3 has 15 residues. The chain's CDR3 is CASSQLAGGPETQYF. The CDR3 nucleotides read TGTGCCAGCAGCCAACTAGCGGGGGGGCCAGAGACCCAGTACTTC.

The rearrangement links TRBV2 to TRBJ2-7; no clear D. CDR3 length: 12 residues. Germline V gene data show CDR1 as SNHLY and CDR2 as FYNNEI. The V gene lost 5 bases and the J gene lost 4 bases, with 9 bases spanning the gap. CDR3 nucleotides: TGTGCCAGCAGTCTGGGTATGTACGAGCAGTACTTC. It yields the protein CASSLGMYEQYF.

This clone has a single count. The chain links TRBV7-9 to TRBJ1-2; D gene uncertain. The germline gives CDR1 SEHNR, CDR2 FQNEAQ (reference sequence). This CDR3 is 15 amino acids long. Between the trimmed V and J ends, which lost 4 bases and 6 bases, there was a span of 18 bases. The CDR3 region has the DNA TGTGCCAGCAGCTACGGACCGAATCCGAGGGATGGCTACACCTTC. Encoded protein: CASSYGPNPRDGYTF. Combining the CDR3 with reference TRBV7-9 and TRBJ1-2 gives the whole variable domain DTGVSQNPRHKITKRGQNVTFRCDPISEHNRLYWYRQTLGQGPEFLTYFQNEAQLEKSRLLSDRFSAERPKGSFSTLEIQRTEQGDSAMYLCASSYGPNPRDGYTFGSGTRLTVV.

On this clone itself: The same CDR3 also results from other DNA sequences found in this sample. J is TRBJ2-7 and V is TRBV3-1 (or the pseudogene TRBV3-2); D is uncertain. Trimming pared 1 base from V and 3 bases from J, leaving 4 bases between. This CDR3 is built from 12 residues. Germline V gene data show CDR1 as LGHDT and CDR2 as YNNKEL (reference sequence). Here the CDR3 DNA reads TGTGCCAGCAGCCAAGGGGGCTACGAGCAGTACTTC. Translating gives CASSQGGYEQYF.

The V and J genes are TRBV27 and TRBJ1-6; D is unclear. The V gene's germline CDR1 is MNHEY and CDR2 SMNVEV (reference sequence). Trimming pared 8 bases from V and 7 bases from J, leaving 18 bases between. The CDR3 is made up of 15 amino acids. CDR3 DNA: TGTGCCAGCTCAAGGGCGTTTTGGGAAAATTCACCCCTCCACTTT. It yields the protein CASSRAFWENSPLHF.

The gene calls are TRBV12-3 or TRBV12-4 and TRBJ1-1; D call uncertain. V was shortened by 3 bases and J by 2 bases, with 7 bases between the two germline ends. CDR3 size: 13 residues. CDR3 loop: CASSLASNTEAFF. CDR3 in DNA: TGTGCCAGCAGTTTGGCCAGTAACACTGAAGCTTTCTTT.

The chain employs TRBV7-9 and TRBJ2-5; 7 nucleotides match TRBD1. The length of the CDR3 is 15 residues. With 5 bases clipped from V and 3 bases from J, the junction kept 9 bases outside the gene matches. Per germline, CDR1 SEHNR and CDR2 FQNEAQ (reference sequence). The CDR3: CASSISGTAEETQYF. In nucleotides, the CDR3 is TGTGCCAGCAGCATCTCCGGGACAGCAGAAGAGACCCAGTACTTC. Variable domain in full (rest from reference TRBV7-9 and TRBJ2-5): DTGVSQNPRHKITKRGQNVTFRCDPISEHNRLYWYRQTLGQGPEFLTYFQNEAQLEKSRLLSDRFSAERPKGSFSTLEIQRTEQGDSAMYLCASSISGTAEETQYFGPGTRLLVL.

This clone showed up just a few times. This sample also contains other DNA sequences that code for the same CDR3. The chain has TRBV12-3 or TRBV12-4 and TRBJ2-7, with 9 bases fitting TRBD1. The V gene end was trimmed by 3 bases and the J gene end by 4 bases; junction bases not matched to a gene: 1. The CDR3 has 13 residues. The CDR3 is CASSFDRGYEQYF. In DNA form, the CDR3 reads TGTGCCAGCAGTTTTGACAGGGGGTACGAGCAGTACTTC.

The rearrangement uses TRBV19 and TRBJ2-5; the match to TRBD2 covers 7 bases. The length of the CDR3 is 16 residues. Trimming at V came to 3 bases and at J to 2 bases, leaving 9 bases not matched to a gene. Germline V lookup: CDR1 LNHDA, CDR2 SQIVND (reference sequence). This CDR3 is CASSMGSSGRQETQYF. CDR3 DNA sequence: TGTGCCAGTAGTATGGGTTCTAGCGGCCGGCAAGAGACCCAGTACTTC. Full variable domain (missing parts from reference TRBV19 and TRBJ2-5): DGGITQSPKYLFRKEGQNVTLSCEQNLNHDAMYWYRQDPGQGLRLIYYSQIVNDFQKGDIAEGYSVSREKKESFPLTVTSAQKNPTAFYLCASSMGSSGRQETQYFGPGTRLLVL.

V is TRBV10-1 and J is TRBJ1-1; D gene uncertain. CDR3 length: 12 residues. The V gene's germline CDR1 is WNHNN and CDR2 SYGVQD (reference sequence). V gave up 2 bases and J gave up 3 bases, with 4 bases separating them. CDR3 residues: CASSERYTEAFF. DNA for the CDR3: TGCGCCAGCAGTGAGCGTTACACTGAAGCTTTCTTT.

The rearrangement links TRBV6-2 or TRBV6-3 to TRBJ2-7; the D gene could be TRBD1 or TRBD2 (6 bases each). The V gene lost 2 bases and the J gene lost 1 base, with 15 bases spanning the gap. The CDR3 runs 16 residues. Germline assignment: CDR1 MNHEY and CDR2 SVGEGT. CDR3 DNA sequence: TGTGCCAGCAGTTACGGTGACGGGGGCCAATCCTACGAGCAGTACTTC. Amino acid sequence: CASSYGDGGQSYEQYF.

The V and J genes are TRBV5-1 and TRBJ1-1; maybe TRBD1 (5 bases). The germline V and J ends were trimmed by 0 bases and 1 base, with 7 bases remaining between them. The germline gives CDR1 SGHRS, CDR2 YFSETQ. The CDR3 sequence is 14 residues long. The CDR3 nucleotides read TGCGCCAGCAGCTTGGATGGGGGGAACACTGAAGCTTTCTTT. It translates to CASSLDGGNTEAFF.

This clone was seen a single time. The gene calls are TRBV9 and TRBJ2-3; D may be TRBD1 (5 bases). The germline V gene encodes CDR1 SGDLS and CDR2 YYNGEE. Trimming took off 0 bases at V and 2 bases at J, with 16 bases between the two ends. The CDR3 runs to 17 residues. The DNA for the CDR3 is TGTGCCAGCAGCGTAGTCTCAGGGCGGCCGCACACAGATACGCAGTATTTT. Translating gives CASSVVSGRPHTDTQYF.

Only a few counts were recorded for this clone. The chain has TRBV3-1 (or the pseudogene TRBV3-2) and TRBJ2-7; 10 bases fit TRBD1. The CDR3 contains 13 residues. Germline V lookup: CDR1 LGHDT, CDR2 YNNKEL (reference sequence). V trimming: 6 bases; J trimming: 5 bases; junction bases outside the gene matches: 4. The CDR3 loop reads CASRRDRGDEQYF. The CDR3 nucleotides read TGTGCCAGCAGGAGGGACAGGGGCGACGAGCAGTACTTC.

The genes are TRBV7-9 and TRBJ1-4; no clear D. The CDR3 covers 14 residues. The V gene lost 5 bases and the J gene lost 0 bases, with 7 bases spanning the gap. Germline-derived CDR1 and CDR2 are SEHNR and FQNEAQ (reference sequence). The CDR3 loop is CASSATATNEKLFF. CDR3 nucleotides: TGTGCCAGCAGCGCGACCGCAACTAATGAAAAACTGTTTTTT.

In its sample, this clone was seen once. The chain combines TRBV19 with TRBJ1-2, with D possibly being TRBD1 (5 bases). The CDR3 spans 14 residues. Germline V CDR1 and CDR2: LNHDA, SQIVND (reference sequence). V shed 3 bases and J shed 4 bases, with 12 bases lying between them. CDR3 nucleotide sequence: TGTGCCAGTAGTATGCGGGGGGATAGCTATGGCTACACCTTC. This encodes CASSMRGDSYGYTF.

This clone was found once. V and J are TRBV19 and TRBJ2-2; the match to TRBD1 covers 10 bases. Looked up from germline, CDR1 is LNHDA and CDR2 is SQIVND (reference sequence). This CDR3 has 17 residues. The trim removed 10 bases at V and 3 bases at J, leaving 14 bases unmatched. CDR3 nucleotides: TGTGCCACCGAACTACCCGGGGGACAGGGGTACACCGGGGAGCTGTTTTTT. It is translated as CATELPGGQGYTGELFF.

The V and J genes are TRBV6-5 and TRBJ2-3; D is possibly TRBD2 (6 bases). The CDR3 runs 16 residues. The germline V gene has CDR1 MNHEY and CDR2 SVGAGI. V dropped 2 bases and J dropped 2 bases, with 14 bases sitting between them. The CDR3 spells CASSYGAGIPTDTQYF. CDR3 nucleotides: TGTGCCAGCAGTTACGGGGCGGGGATCCCCACAGATACGCAGTATTTT.

The chain uses TRBV7-9 and TRBJ2-1; D remains unclear. Trimming cost V 1 base and J 4 bases, with 8 bases left between them. In germline, CDR1 is SEHNR, CDR2 FQNEAQ (reference sequence). The CDR3 length is 14 residues. As DNA, the CDR3 is TGTGCCAGCAGCTTAGGTGTCAGGTACAATGAGCAGTTCTTC. The encoded protein is CASSLGVRYNEQFF.

V gene TRBV6-1 combines with J gene TRBJ1-1; D uncertain. There are 13 residues in the CDR3. V lost 5 bases and J 0 bases, leaving 7 bases between the germline ends. Germline V lookup: CDR1 MNHNS, CDR2 SASEGT. CDR3 in DNA: TGTGCCAGCAGTTGGGTGGTGAACACTGAAGCTTTCTTT. Residues: CASSWVVNTEAFF.

In its sample, this clone was seen once. J is TRBJ2-3 and V is TRBV19, with 8 bases fitting TRBD2. Germline V gives CDR1 LNHDA, CDR2 SQIVND (reference sequence). The CDR3 spans 14 residues. V trimming: 10 bases; J trimming: 5 bases; junction bases outside the gene matches: 11. CDR3 DNA sequence: TGTGCCACACATCCGGGACTAGGGGAAGATACGCAGTATTTT. Translating gives CATHPGLGEDTQYF.

The chain recombines TRBV5-6 with TRBJ2-7, with D possibly called TRBD1 or TRBD2 (5 bases each). Germline V lookup: CDR1 SGHDT, CDR2 YYEEEE. There are 18 residues in the CDR3. V lost 1 base and J lost 9, with 29 bases in between. CDR3 in amino acids: CASSLLAGTANNFMTQYF. The CDR3 DNA follows: TGTGCCAGCAGCTTGTTGGCAGGGACGGCCAATAATTTCATGACGCAGTACTTC.

The CDR3 region is CAIEGVAGYTF. In DNA, the CDR3 is TGTGCTATCGAAGGCGTTGCGGGCTACACCTTC. The gene calls are TRBV2 and TRBJ1-2; no clear D. The V gene's germline CDR1 is SNHLY and CDR2 FYNNEI. CDR3 length: 11 amino acids.